The 9 T cell receptor beta chains listed next were all sequenced from one sample in a study of cytotoxic CD8 clonotypes in ibrutinib-treated CLL. The method was immunoSEQ multiplex PCR; TCRdb's version includes in-frame clones alone and lacks a portion of them. Among more than 200,000 clones listed, around three quarters were seen once. Here the sequenced sample was PBMCs, taken after 24 months of ibrutinib treatment. The receptors shown here come from a human donor with chronic lymphocytic leukemia.

The chain couples TRBV10-3 to TRBJ1-6; TRBD1 aligns across 8 bases. The length of the CDR3 is 13 residues. With V trimmed by 6 bases and J by 9 bases, 4 bases remained unmatched. Germline V lookup: CDR1 ENHRY, CDR2 SYGVKD. The CDR3 coding sequence is TGTGCCATCAGCCAGGGGGCTGGTTCACCCCTCCACTTT. It codes for CAISQGAGSPLHF.

The chain couples TRBV30 to TRBJ1-1; 7 bases match TRBD1. The germline CDR1 and CDR2 sequences are GTSNPN and SVGIG (reference sequence). V lost 2 bases to trimming and J lost 5 bases; unmatched junction nucleotides: 8. This CDR3 spans 14 amino acids. CDR3 amino acids: CAWSLGQEGTEAFF. The CDR3 DNA sequence: TGTGCCTGGAGTTTAGGACAGGAAGGAACTGAAGCTTTCTTT.

This clone was counted a few times. This sequence joins TRBV30 and TRBJ1-2, with D possibly being TRBD1 (6 bases). V lost 1 base, J lost 1 base, and 10 bases lay in between. The CDR3 has 14 residues. Germline V gene sequence: CDR1 GTSNPN, CDR2 SVGIG (reference sequence). CDR3 coding DNA: TGTGCCTGGAGTGCAGTAGGGGGTAACTATGGCTACACCTTC. Amino acid sequence: CAWSAVGGNYGYTF.

The chain employs TRBV13 and TRBJ2-7, with 7 bases aligning to TRBD1. The CDR3 contains 13 residues. V shed 6 bases, J shed 2 bases, and the junction held 4 bases outside the gene matches. CDR1 PRHDT and CDR2 FYEKMQ come from the germline V gene (reference sequence). CDR3 sequence reads: CASSPTGTYEQYF. The CDR3 DNA reads TGTGCCAGCAGTCCGACAGGGACCTACGAGCAGTACTTC.

Remarks on this clone: The sample has other DNA sequences that encode this CDR3 too. The rearrangement joins TRBV7-9 to TRBJ1-5, with D possibly TRBD1 on 5 matching bases. Per germline, CDR1 SEHNR and CDR2 FQNEAQ (reference sequence). The CDR3 loop spans 13 amino acids. V lost 1 base and J 7 bases, leaving 8 bases between the germline ends. The CDR3 region has the DNA TGTGCCAGCAGCTTAGGACAGTCACAGCCCCAGCATTTT. Translation: CASSLGQSQPQHF.

The chain joins TRBV11-3 to TRBJ2-1; D might be TRBD1 (6 bases). The CDR3 is made up of 15 amino acids. V was trimmed by 2 bases and J by 6 bases, leaving 14 bases between them. The germline V gene encodes CDR1 SGHNT and CDR2 YENEEA. CDR3 coding DNA: TGTGCCAGCAGCTTAACACAGGGCTGGGGCAATGAGCAGTTCTTC. As protein: CASSLTQGWGNEQFF.

The chain couples TRBV30 to TRBJ1-4, with D possibly being TRBD1 (6 bases). This CDR3 region has 13 residues. The V and J ends lost 5 bases and 7 bases respectively, with 14 bases between them. Germline V gene data show CDR1 as GTSNPN and CDR2 as SVGIG (reference sequence). The CDR3 spells CAWGPGAGEKLFF. CDR3 in DNA: TGTGCCTGGGGTCCAGGGGCGGGTGAAAAACTGTTTTTT.

The chain joins TRBV25-1 to TRBJ2-7; 9 bases are shared with TRBD1. This CDR3 has 15 residues. The V segment lost 1 base and the J segment 3 bases; nucleotides outside the gene matches: 4. CDR1 is MGHDK and CDR2 is SYGVNS in the germline V gene. CDR3 sequence (DNA): TGTGCCAGCAGTGAATCCCCGACAGGGGGCTACGAGCAGTACTTC. Its translation is CASSESPTGGYEQYF.

This clone was observed a few times. The rearrangement uses TRBV7-3 and TRBJ2-2, with D perhaps TRBD1 (5 bases). The CDR3 runs 14 residues. In germline, CDR1 is SGHTA, CDR2 FQGTGA. Trimming pared 5 bases from V and 4 bases from J, leaving 11 bases between. CDR3 nucleotides: TGTGCCAGCAGCCGCGACAGCGTCACCGGGGAGCTGTTTTTT. Translation gives CASSRDSVTGELFF.